Shown below are 27 T cell receptor beta chains from a single sample sequenced in a study of CD8+CD57+ T cells in acquired aplastic anemia. Sequenced patients had shown CD8+CD57+ cell expansion by flow cytometry. Genomic DNA served as template for TCR beta VDJ and CDR3 profiling. TCRdb independently ran MiXCR on the reads; one entry per CDR3 protein. The sample has some 92,000 distinct CDR3 sequences, less than 75% seen once. Specimen: sorted CD4+, CD8+, or CD8+CD57+ T cells (not recorded which) from PBMCs. The receptors derive from a human donor with aplastic anemia.

The genes are TRBV19 and TRBJ2-2, with TRBD1 matching 11 bases. This CDR3 is 16 amino acids long. Germline lookup yields CDR1 LNHDA and CDR2 SQIVND (reference sequence). With 5 bases clipped from V and 5 bases from J, the junction kept 7 bases outside the gene matches. The CDR3 DNA follows: TGTGCCAGTAGTGACCGGGACAGGGGGGTAACCGGGGAGCTGTTTTTT. Amino acids: CASSDRDRGVTGELFF.

As regards this clonotype: Given the absence of the conserved phenylalanine or tryptophan at the CDR3 end, a read error is likely. The chain is built from TRBV7-9 and TRBJ2-1, with D perhaps matching TRBD1 (6 bases). CDR1 is SEHNR and CDR2 is FQNEAQ in the germline V gene (reference sequence). V gave up 0 bases and J gave up 13 bases, with 13 bases separating them. This CDR3 comprises 13 residues. For the CDR3, the DNA is TGTGCCAGCAGCTTAGCTAAGGGGGTAGATCAGTTCCTC. It yields the protein CASSLAKGVDQFL.

The V call is TRBV24-1, the J call TRBJ2-1, with 8 bases lining up with TRBD1. This CDR3 has 15 residues. Germline assignment: CDR1 KGHDR and CDR2 SFDVKD. V lost 3 bases to trimming and J lost 7 bases; unmatched junction nucleotides: 7. The CDR3 region is CATSDRAGGLNEQFF. CDR3 DNA: TGTGCCACCAGTGATCGGGCAGGGGGCCTGAATGAGCAGTTCTTC.

V usage is TRBV5-1 and J usage is TRBJ2-3, with D perhaps matching TRBD2 (7 bases). Trimming removed 4 bases from V and 0 bases from J, with 15 bases in between. Germline V gene lookup returns CDR1 SGHRS and CDR2 YFSETQ. The length of the CDR3 is 16 residues. The CDR3 sequence is CASSKGGVSSTDTQYF. CDR3 DNA: TGCGCCAGCAGCAAAGGGGGGGTCTCGAGCACAGATACGCAGTATTTT.

This clonotype was seen at least ten times. The CDR3 loop reads CASSLFSYEQYF. In nucleotides, the CDR3 is TGTGCCAGCAGCTTGTTCTCCTACGAGCAGTACTTC. This rearrangement joins TRBV5-6 to TRBJ2-7, with D unclear. The V end lost 1 base, the J end lost 0 bases, and 2 bases lay between the germline ends. CDR1 is SGHDT, CDR2 YYEEEE, per germline. CDR3 length: 12 residues.

This clonotype has just a few counts. The chain employs TRBV29-1 and TRBJ2-5; possibly TRBD2 for D (6 bases). Trimming removed 4 bases from V and 2 bases from J, with 17 bases in between. CDR1 and CDR2 from the germline V gene are SQVTM and ANQGSEA. There are 15 residues in the CDR3. CDR3 sequence: CSVGRARRGQETQYF. The CDR3, as DNA: TGCAGCGTTGGGAGGGCGAGGAGAGGACAAGAGACCCAGTACTTC.

The rearrangement joins TRBV2 to TRBJ2-5; 13 bases are shared with TRBD2. Trimming removed 7 bases from V and 5 bases from J; junction bases left unmatched: 4. This CDR3 region has 14 residues. Per germline, CDR1 SNHLY and CDR2 FYNNEI. The CDR3 region is CASMTSGGRETQYF. CDR3 in DNA: TGTGCCAGCATGACTAGCGGGGGGCGGGAGACCCAGTACTTC.

The V gene is TRBV4-2, the J gene TRBJ1-2; 7 bases fit TRBD1. There are 15 residues in the CDR3. CDR1 and CDR2 from the germline V gene are LGHNA and YNFKEQ. J was trimmed by 5 bases and V by 1 base; bases with no gene match: 7. The CDR3 DNA is TGTGCCAGCAGCCAAGCTAACTCGGGACAGTATGGCTACACCTTC. Protein: CASSQANSGQYGYTF.

The rearrangement uses TRBV5-1 and TRBJ2-3; maybe TRBD2 (6 bases). V dropped 7 bases and J dropped 6 bases, with 9 bases sitting between them. CDR3 length: 11 residues. Germline V gene data show CDR1 as SGHRS and CDR2 as YFSETQ. Written as DNA, the CDR3 is TGCGCCAGCGGGCTAGCGGATACGCAGTATTTT. This gives the protein CASGLADTQYF.

V usage is TRBV20-1 and J usage is TRBJ1-6; a weak D match, TRBD1 (5 bases). CDR3 length equals 14 residues. Trimming removed 3 bases at V and 6 bases at J, with 12 bases between. Germline V gene data show CDR1 as DFQATT and CDR2 as SNEGSKA (reference sequence). CDR3 nucleotides: TGCAGTGCTAGCCGGGGGGGGGTTAATTCACCCCTCCACTTT. It codes for CSASRGGVNSPLHF.

This chain links TRBV25-1 with TRBJ2-1; D might be TRBD2 (6 bases). The CDR3 extends over 15 amino acids. CDR1 is MGHDK and CDR2 is SYGVNS in the germline V gene. V shed 4 bases and J shed 2 bases, with 12 bases lying between them. The CDR3 sequence: CASSGGGETYNEQFF. Written as DNA, the CDR3 is TGTGCCAGCAGTGGAGGAGGGGAGACCTACAATGAGCAGTTCTTC.

The J gene is TRBJ2-7, the V gene TRBV10-3, with 10 bases lining up with TRBD1. CDR3 size: 16 residues. V lost 3 bases and J lost 3; bases outside the gene matches: 8. The V gene's germline CDR1 is ENHRY and CDR2 SYGVKD. CDR3 amino acids: CAISDPGQGGVYEQYF. CDR3 sequence (DNA): TGTGCCATCAGTGATCCAGGACAGGGGGGGGTCTACGAGCAGTACTTC.

CDR3: CASSLFGLNTEAFF. CDR3 DNA sequence: TGTGCCAGCAGTTTATTCGGGCTGAACACTGAAGCTTTCTTT. The rearrangement uses TRBV12-3 or TRBV12-4 and TRBJ1-1; D gene ambiguous. The length of the CDR3 is 14 residues. Trimming pared 2 bases from V and 0 bases from J, leaving 7 bases between.

This chain joins TRBV15 and TRBJ1-2; possibly TRBD1 for D (5 bases). CDR3 length: 15 residues. Deletions cut 0 bases from V and 8 bases from J, with 16 bases between. Germline lookup yields CDR1 LNHNV and CDR2 YYDKDF (reference sequence). CDR3 residues: CATSRERGRGIGYTF. CDR3 nucleotide sequence: TGTGCCACCAGCAGAGAACGGGGCCGCGGTATCGGCTACACCTTC.

This chain joins TRBV20-1 and TRBJ2-1, with D hard to call. CDR1 is DFQATT and CDR2 is SNEGSKA in the germline V gene (reference sequence). V lost 5 bases, J lost 7 bases, and 9 bases lay in between. This CDR3 has 11 amino acids. The CDR3 is CSAFYGNEQFF. CDR3 nucleotides: TGCAGTGCTTTCTATGGTAATGAGCAGTTCTTC.

The rearrangement links TRBV15 to TRBJ2-3; TRBD2 aligns across 12 bases. The CDR3 has 16 amino acids. CDR1 is LNHNV, CDR2 YYDKDF, per germline (reference sequence). Losses at the gene ends were 4 bases for V and 4 bases for J; bases not matched to a gene: 6. The chain's CDR3 is CATSKGLAGRADTQYF. The CDR3 DNA reads TGTGCCACCAGCAAAGGACTAGCGGGGCGTGCAGATACGCAGTATTTT.

The chain is built from TRBV11-1 and TRBJ2-3; D may be TRBD2 (6 bases). With 7 bases removed from V and 1 base from J, the gap between germline ends came to 18 bases. Germline V lookup: CDR1 SGHAT, CDR2 FQDESV (reference sequence). CDR3 size: 16 residues. The CDR3: CASTPRRGEGTDTQYF. CDR3 coding DNA: TGTGCCAGCACCCCAAGGAGGGGCGAGGGCACAGATACGCAGTATTTT.

This rearrangement joins TRBV6-1 to TRBJ1-6; a weak D match, TRBD1 (5 bases). The V end was cut by 4 bases, the J end by 10 bases, with 17 bases between. In germline, CDR1 is MNHNS, CDR2 SASEGT. The CDR3 has 15 amino acids. The CDR3 sequence is CASSGGPGAGSPLHF. The CDR3 DNA is TGTGCCAGCAGTGGGGGCCCTGGAGCAGGCTCACCCCTCCACTTT.

V and J are TRBV20-1 and TRBJ2-3, with 8 bases aligning to TRBD2. Trimming took 6 bases from V and 5 from J; bases not matched to a gene: 10. Germline CDR1 reads DFQATT; CDR2 reads SNEGSKA (reference sequence). This CDR3 has 14 residues. CDR3 bases: TGCAGTGCCCCCGGGACTAGTTTCAAAGATACGCAGTATTTT. Translation gives CSAPGTSFKDTQYF.

V gene TRBV24-1 combines with J gene TRBJ2-3; 8 bases map to TRBD1. V dropped 7 bases and J dropped 2; count of bases not matched to a gene: 7. The length of the CDR3 is 15 residues. CDR1 is KGHDR, CDR2 SFDVKD, per germline. This chain's CDR3 is CATSPGQGITDTQYF. The DNA for the CDR3 is TGTGCCACCAGCCCAGGACAGGGAATCACAGATACGCAGTATTTT.

J is TRBJ2-1 and V is TRBV19; D is possibly TRBD2 (6 bases). Trimming removed 4 bases from V and 6 bases from J, with 19 bases in between. The CDR3 is 16 amino acids. Germline loops: CDR1 LNHDA, CDR2 SQIVND (reference sequence). CDR3 DNA sequence: TGTGCCAGTAGTACCGGAGGGGTAAGTGCTAGCAATGAGCAGTTCTTC. Protein product: CASSTGGVSASNEQFF.

This chain connects TRBV2 to TRBJ2-7, with D perhaps assigned TRBD1 or TRBD2 (5 bases each). Trimming took 6 bases from V and 5 from J, leaving 14 bases between them. The CDR3 is made up of 13 amino acids. Germline V lookup: CDR1 SNHLY, CDR2 FYNNEI. Written as DNA, the CDR3 is TGTGCCAGCAGCGCCGGGACCGAGGACGAGCAGTACTTC. It codes for CASSAGTEDEQYF.

This clonotype was seen a few times. V usage is TRBV11-2 and J usage is TRBJ2-3, with D perhaps matching TRBD1 or TRBD2 (7 bases each). V lost 3 bases, J lost 6 bases, and 16 bases lay in between. The CDR3 contains 15 residues. Germline V CDR1 and CDR2: SGHAT, FQNNGV. This CDR3 is CASSFRLQGGDTQYF. The CDR3 DNA follows: TGTGCCAGCAGCTTCAGACTTCAGGGGGGGGATACGCAGTATTTT.

This clonotype was recorded only once. The V gene is TRBV10-3, the J gene TRBJ2-7; a possible D gene is TRBD2 (6 bases). Germline CDR1 reads ENHRY; CDR2 reads SYGVKD. Trimming stripped 6 bases from V and 4 bases from J, with 13 bases between. The CDR3 is 13 residues long. The CDR3: CAISAGSLYEQYF. Written as DNA, the CDR3 is TGTGCCATCAGCGCGGGGTCCCTTTACGAGCAGTACTTC.

V is TRBV15 and J is TRBJ1-3; D gene unclear. The CDR3 loop spans 15 amino acids. Looked up from germline, CDR1 is LNHNV and CDR2 is YYDKDF (reference sequence). The V end was cut by 1 base, the J end by 3 bases, with 10 bases between. The CDR3 loop reads CATSRAEMDGNTIYF. In DNA form, the CDR3 reads TGTGCCACCAGCAGAGCCGAAATGGATGGAAACACCATATATTTT.

The chain links TRBV15 to TRBJ2-1; either TRBD1 or TRBD2 may fit D (5 bases each). The CDR3 contains 15 residues. The V gene's germline CDR1 is LNHNV and CDR2 YYDKDF (reference sequence). V was cut by 3 bases and J by 0 bases, with 9 bases left in between. The CDR3 is CATSRGRSSYNEQFF. Here the CDR3 DNA reads TGTGCCACCAGCAGGGGACGGTCCTCCTACAATGAGCAGTTCTTC.

The chain uses TRBV7-8 and TRBJ2-3; TRBD1 might be the D (5 bases). With 1 base removed from V and 6 bases from J, the gap between germline ends came to 11 bases. This CDR3 has 14 amino acids. CDR1 is SGHVS and CDR2 is FQNEAQ in the germline V gene. The CDR3 DNA sequence: TGTGCCAGCAGCTTAGGGCGACAGCCCGATACGCAGTATTTT. Encoded protein: CASSLGRQPDTQYF. Filled out from reference TRBV7-8 and TRBJ2-3, the complete variable domain reads GAGVSQSPRYKVAKRGQDVALRCDPISGHVSLFWYQQALGQGPEFLTYFQNEAQLDKSGLPSDRFFAERPEGSVSTLKIQRTQQEDSAVYLCASSLGRQPDTQYFGPGTRLTVL.